This T cell receptor (beta chain) was sequenced for a study of OX40 agonist ivuxolimab in advanced cancers. Sequencing was performed with immunoSEQ multiplex PCR; in TCRdb, only in-frame clones are kept and a portion is missing. The sample holds about 80,000 clones, approximately 92% seen once. CDR3 length: 15 residues. J lost 6 bases, V lost 5 bases, and 11 bases had no gene match. From germline, CDR1 is MNHEY and CDR2 SVGAGI. The genes are TRBV6-5 and TRBJ2-7, with 9 bases lining up with TRBD1. This sample comprised CD4+ or CD8+ T cells sorted from blood, obtained in a trial of the OX40 agonist ivuxolimab. This clonotype originated in an adult with an advanced solid tumor such as melanoma, head and neck, liver or kidney cancer. The CDR3 DNA sequence: TGTGCCAGCAGTACAGTGGGACAGGGCCTTCCCGAGCAGTACTTC. Encoded protein: CASSTVGQGLPEQYF.